This T cell receptor beta chain is from a study of cytomegalovirus exposure and HLA in healthy donors. Study-wide points: A later analysis found that most CMV-associated TCR beta chains appeared HLA-restricted.

In the PCR, 60 Vbeta and 13 Jbeta primers were used. The method was immunoSEQ multiplex PCR; TCRdb's version includes in-frame clones alone and lacks a portion of them. The sample has 110,000 or so clones; approximately 69% are singletons. The germline V and J ends were trimmed by 3 bases and 9 bases, with 15 bases remaining between them. This CDR3 is built from 13 residues. Per germline, CDR1 SGHDN and CDR2 FVKESK. On this clone itself: Its antigen is as yet unknown.

This sequence joins TRBV14 and TRBJ2-7; D is undetermined. This sequence originates from a woman in her forties in good health and CMV-seropositive. The sample was PBMCs. CDR3 region: CASSQRPVGGQYF. The CDR3 nucleotides are TGTGCCAGCAGCCAGAGACCGGTCGGCGGGCAGTACTTC.